This entry concerns a single TCR beta chain. One junction end does not reproduce the germline sequence, and a read error may be involved. Sequencing was performed with immunoSEQ multiplex PCR; in TCRdb, only in-frame clones are kept and a portion is missing. This table has 150,000 or so clones, about 90% appearing once. The sample comes from a study of blood T cell repertoires in COVID-19. The TCR comes from a man in his fifties with acute or convalescent COVID-19. What was sequenced was peripheral blood.

The CDR3 DNA sequence: TGTGCCTGGAGTGGTCTAGCGGGAGACTCCCACGAGCAGTACTTC. It is translated as CAWSGLAGDSHEQYF. The chain couples TRBV30 to TRBJ2-7; 10 bases are a match to TRBD2. Germline CDR1 GTSNPN, CDR2 SVGIG (reference sequence). This CDR3 has 15 residues.